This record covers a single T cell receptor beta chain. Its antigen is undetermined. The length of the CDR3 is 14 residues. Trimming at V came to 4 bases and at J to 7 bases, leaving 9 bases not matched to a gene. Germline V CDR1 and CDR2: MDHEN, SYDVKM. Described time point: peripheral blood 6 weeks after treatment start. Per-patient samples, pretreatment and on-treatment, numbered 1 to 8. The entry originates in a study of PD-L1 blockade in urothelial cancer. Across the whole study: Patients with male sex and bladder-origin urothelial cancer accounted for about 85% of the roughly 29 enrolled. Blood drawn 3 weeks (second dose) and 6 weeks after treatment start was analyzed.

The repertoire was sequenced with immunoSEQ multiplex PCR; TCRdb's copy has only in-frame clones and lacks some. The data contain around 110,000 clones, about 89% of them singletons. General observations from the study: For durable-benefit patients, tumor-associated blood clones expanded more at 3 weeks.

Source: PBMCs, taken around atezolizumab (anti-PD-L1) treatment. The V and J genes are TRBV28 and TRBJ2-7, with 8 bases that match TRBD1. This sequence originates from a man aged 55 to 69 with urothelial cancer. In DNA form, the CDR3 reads TGTGCCAGCAGTTCTTGGGACAGGTCTGGGGAGCAGTACTTC. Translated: CASSSWDRSGEQYF.